This TCR beta chain was sequenced during a study of T cell repertoires in cytomegalovirus infection. Study details: Recently identified HLA-C-restricted and well-studied HLA-B-restricted CMV epitopes were used. It was the public TCR beta signatures that indicated both CMV infection and matching HLA type.

In regard to this clonotype: Its specificity is unknown.

TCRdb recomputed calls from the reads with MiXCR, one row per CDR3 protein. Of 27,000 or so distinct CDR3 sequences in the sample, under 20% were seen once. V lost 0 bases to trimming and J lost 5 bases, with 16 bases between them. This CDR3 spans 16 amino acids. CDR1 is MNHEY and CDR2 is SVGEGT in the germline V gene. Findings of the study overall: Dominating the ex vivo response were HLA-C-restricted CMV-specific TCR beta clonotypes.

The input for sequencing was CD8+ T cells from cultured PBMCs, taken from culture after CMV antigen stimulation. The clonotype was recovered from a human donor in good health (CMV status not recorded). Some clones in this sample may be carry-over from other donors' samples. The genes are TRBV6-2 or TRBV6-3 and TRBJ1-1; D is uncertain. Here the CDR3 DNA reads TGTGCCAGCAGTTACTCGATAAGGCGGCCGCGGACTGAAGCTTTCTTT. Protein: CASSYSIRRPRTEAFF.